A selection of T cell receptor beta chains follows, all from one sample in a study of T cells in Graves' hyperthyroidism and ophthalmopathy. TCRdb called the multiplex PCR reads again in MiXCR, with one record for every CDR3 protein. This sample yields fewer than 650,000 distinct CDR3 sequences, of which about 14% are seen a single time; 5.8% belongs to the top ten. Sequenced material: blood. The receptor source for this set is a young woman with Graves' hyperthyroidism that later progressed to Graves' ophthalmopathy. The CDR3 runs from the conserved cysteine through the conserved F or W. A D gene is named only where the DNA matches it firmly. Rows may omit the clone size; those that give it use once, few, many or a size class.

j_call: TRBJ2-5
d_call: .
v_call: TRBV6-1
clone_size: many
cdr3_nt: TGTGCCAGCAGTGAAGCTAGGGAAGGTTGGGAGACCCAGTACTTC
cdr3_aa: CASSEAREGWETQYF

j_call: TRBJ2-2
d_call: TRBD1
v_call: TRBV4-1
clone_size: few
cdr3_nt: TGCGCCAGCAGCCTACAGGGGGCGGCCGGGGAGCTGTTTTTT
cdr3_aa: CASSLQGAAGELFF

j_call: TRBJ2-1
d_call: TRBD2
v_call: TRBV4-1
clone_size: .
cdr3_nt: TGCGCCAGCAGCCAAGGGGGGACTAGCGTTTACAATGAGCAGTTCTTC
cdr3_aa: CASSQGGTSVYNEQFF

j_call: TRBJ2-2
d_call: TRBD1
v_call: TRBV30
clone_size: few
cdr3_nt: TGTGCCTGGAGTGTACTGGGACAGGGTCTCGGACTGAACACCGGGGAGCTGTTTTTT
cdr3_aa: CAWSVLGQGLGLNTGELFF

j_call: TRBJ2-7
d_call: .
v_call: TRBV18
clone_size: many
cdr3_nt: TGTGCCAGCTCACAGGGACGGAGCTCCTACGAGCAGTACTTC
cdr3_aa: CASSQGRSSYEQYF

j_call: TRBJ2-2
d_call: TRBD2
v_call: TRBV4-1
clone_size: .
cdr3_nt: TGCGCCAGCAGCCACCTTACTAGCGGGAGTCATACCGGGGAGCTGTTTTTT
cdr3_aa: CASSHLTSGSHTGELFF

j_call: TRBJ2-3
d_call: TRBD2
v_call: TRBV7-2
clone_size: .
cdr3_nt: TGTGCCAGCAGCCTCGTCGCTAGCGGGGGGGGGGCAGATACGCAGTATTTT
cdr3_aa: CASSLVASGGGADTQYF

j_call: TRBJ2-3
d_call: TRBD1
v_call: TRBV7-8
clone_size: many
cdr3_nt: TGTGCCAGTACTCGGGACAGGATCTCAGATACGCAGTATTTT
cdr3_aa: CASTRDRISDTQYF

j_call: TRBJ1-6
d_call: .
v_call: TRBV3-1
clone_size: many
cdr3_nt: TGTGCCAGCAGCCAAGATAGAGGCAGGACTCCCTCGGTTAATAATTCACCCCTCCACTTT
cdr3_aa: CASSQDRGRTPSVNNSPLHF

j_call: TRBJ1-1
d_call: .
v_call: TRBV19
clone_size: many
cdr3_nt: TGTGCCAGTAGGGTTACAGGAGGGTACACTGAAGCTTTCTTT
cdr3_aa: CASRVTGGYTEAFF

j_call: TRBJ2-2
d_call: .
v_call: TRBV12-5
clone_size: few
cdr3_nt: TGTGCTAGTGTACAGTCGAACACCGGGGAGCTGTTTTTT
cdr3_aa: CASVQSNTGELFF

j_call: TRBJ2-3
d_call: TRBD2
v_call: TRBV11-2
clone_size: many
cdr3_nt: TGTGCCAGCAGCTCTCCCCCGGAGGGACTAGCGGGTTCCTGGTCAGGAGATACGCAGTATTTT
cdr3_aa: CASSSPPEGLAGSWSGDTQYF

j_call: TRBJ2-6
d_call: TRBD1
v_call: TRBV29-1
clone_size: few
cdr3_nt: TGCAGCGTGACACAGGGGAACTCTGGGGCCAACGTCCTGACTTTC
cdr3_aa: CSVTQGNSGANVLTF

j_call: TRBJ1-2
d_call: .
v_call: TRBV5-1
clone_size: many
cdr3_nt: TGCGCCAGCAGCTTGGGACAGGACCACTACACCTTC
cdr3_aa: CASSLGQDHYTF

j_call: TRBJ2-3
d_call: .
v_call: TRBV6-2/TRBV6-3
clone_size: .
cdr3_nt: TGTGCCAGCAGCCCTAACCGAGACAGCACAGATACGCAGTATTTT
cdr3_aa: CASSPNRDSTDTQYF

j_call: TRBJ2-5
d_call: .
v_call: TRBV20-1
clone_size: .
cdr3_nt: TGCAGTGCTAGAGATGTCAGGGTGGAGACCCAGTACTTC
cdr3_aa: CSARDVRVETQYF

j_call: TRBJ2-2
d_call: .
v_call: TRBV11-3
clone_size: many
cdr3_nt: TGTGCCAGCAGCTTAGAGGACATAGAAACGAACACCGGGGAGCTGTTTTTT
cdr3_aa: CASSLEDIETNTGELFF

j_call: TRBJ1-1
d_call: .
v_call: TRBV28
clone_size: few
cdr3_nt: TGTGCCAGCAGTTTACCTATCTCTTTTAACACTGAAGCTTTCTTT
cdr3_aa: CASSLPISFNTEAFF

j_call: TRBJ1-2
d_call: .
v_call: TRBV9
clone_size: few
cdr3_nt: TGTGCCAGCAGCGTAGCTAGCAGTTTCTATGGCTACACCTTC
cdr3_aa: CASSVASSFYGYTF

j_call: TRBJ1-4
d_call: .
v_call: TRBV7-9
clone_size: .
cdr3_nt: TGTGCCAGCAGCTTAGATGTTGCAACTAATGAAAAACTGTTTTTT
cdr3_aa: CASSLDVATNEKLFF

j_call: TRBJ2-7
d_call: TRBD1
v_call: TRBV20-1
clone_size: many
cdr3_nt: TGCAGTGCCACTTACAGGGGTTCCTACGAGCAGTACTTC
cdr3_aa: CSATYRGSYEQYF

j_call: TRBJ2-1
d_call: TRBD2
v_call: TRBV19
clone_size: many
cdr3_nt: TGTGCCAGTAGTATGGTAGCGGGACGGAACAATGAGCAGTTCTTC
cdr3_aa: CASSMVAGRNNEQFF

j_call: TRBJ1-2
d_call: .
v_call: TRBV27
clone_size: many
cdr3_nt: TGTGCCGCCGGCCTTGGGGGAAGCTATGGCTACACCTTC
cdr3_aa: CAAGLGGSYGYTF

j_call: TRBJ2-7
d_call: .
v_call: TRBV24-1
clone_size: many
cdr3_nt: TGTGCCACCAGTGATCCCCCAGTAGCCGAGCAGTACTTC
cdr3_aa: CATSDPPVAEQYF

j_call: TRBJ2-1
d_call: .
v_call: TRBV15
clone_size: many
cdr3_nt: TGTGCCACCAGCAGAACCCCCGCGGAACGGGATGAGCAGTTCTTC
cdr3_aa: CATSRTPAERDEQFF

j_call: TRBJ2-5
d_call: TRBD2
v_call: TRBV4-2
clone_size: many
cdr3_nt: TGTGCCAGCAGCCAAGAGTTTGTGGCGGGAGGGGAGACCCAGTACTTC
cdr3_aa: CASSQEFVAGGETQYF

j_call: TRBJ2-7
d_call: TRBD2
v_call: TRBV5-5
clone_size: many
cdr3_nt: TGTGCCAGCAGCTGGGCTCGGACTAGCGGGACCAACGAGCAGTACTTC
cdr3_aa: CASSWARTSGTNEQYF

j_call: TRBJ2-5
d_call: .
v_call: TRBV10-3
clone_size: many
cdr3_nt: TGTGCCATCAGGGGTGTAAACCAAGAGACCCAGTACTTC
cdr3_aa: CAIRGVNQETQYF

j_call: TRBJ1-5
d_call: .
v_call: TRBV7-9
clone_size: .
cdr3_nt: TGTGCCAGCAGCGATGGACATGATAGCAATCAGCCCCAGCATTTT
cdr3_aa: CASSDGHDSNQPQHF

j_call: TRBJ1-2
d_call: TRBD1
v_call: TRBV6-5
clone_size: .
cdr3_nt: TGTGCCAGCAGTTACTTAGCCCCGGGACAGGAGTTAGCTAACTATGGCTACACCTTC
cdr3_aa: CASSYLAPGQELANYGYTF

j_call: TRBJ1-3
d_call: .
v_call: TRBV20-1
clone_size: few
cdr3_nt: TGCAGTGCTAGAGGCTCTGGAAACACCATATATTTT
cdr3_aa: CSARGSGNTIYF